This T cell receptor beta chain was captured in a study of CD8 T cells in ankylosing spondylitis. TCRdb re-called the 5' RACE reads with MiXCR, one entry per CDR3 protein. There are some 16,000 distinct CDR3 sequences in the sample; approximately 8.4% occur only once, and approximately 38% lies in the top ten. The CDR3 has 16 residues. Germline CDR1 and CDR2: LNHNV and YYDKDF (reference sequence). V was trimmed by 1 base and J by 4 bases, leaving 16 bases between them. This clonotype came up many times. Its matching antigen is unknown. General study findings and limits: Researchers reportedly found disease-linked clones significantly enriched in matched ankylosing spondylitis synovial fluid. The study identified a TCR beta motif of seven or eight highly homologous variants that appeared characteristic of ankylosing spondylitis blood.

The receptor comes from a male donor with ankylosing spondylitis or in good health (not recorded which). This sequence joins TRBV15 and TRBJ2-5; D gene ambiguous. The sample comprised blood. CDR3 coding DNA: TGTGCCACCAGCAGAGTATACCTGAGTGGCCCAGAGACCCAGTACTTC. It translates to CATSRVYLSGPETQYF.